This entry is about one TCR beta chain. Its target antigen remains unknown. No much larger clone exists at a distance of one base, and base qualities are not known. CDR1 and CDR2, per the germline V gene (reference sequence), are LNHDA and SQIVND. V gives up 8 bases and J gives up 8 bases, and the segment between their germline ends measures 6 bases. Including cysteine and phenylalanine, the CDR3 has 10 amino acids. Only CDR3 DNA remains: 30 bases, in frame from the first base. The data are from a study of blood T cell repertoires in COVID-19 (dated by TCRdb to the early 2020s). About the full investigation: Collaborator samples came from the United States, Italy and Spain and covered acute and convalescent phases of COVID-19. The prospective study material was composed of cDNA or gDNA derived from T cells, B-cell-depleted T cells, or PBMCs. The dataset comprised deeply sampled blood TCRbeta repertoires from subjects exposed to, actively infected with, or recovered from COVID-19. The repertoires were released in a freely available public database meant as a resource for research on the immune response to SARS-CoV-2. The samples were drawn from the first 160 participants of the ongoing ImmuneRACE study and from 1,254 subjects provided by 6 global collaborators. The sample metadata nearly always contained a de-identified subject ID, COVID-19 status, age in years and sex. HLA class I and class II types, where available, came from metadata supplied by the sample provider rather than from assay-based typing. The investigation overall reported the following: The quantity of clinical and demographic metadata differed by source and by participant and was supplied without curation.

TCRbeta CDR3 regions were amplified from genomic DNA by means of the immunoSEQ Assay, a bias-controlled multiplex PCR. Turning to the authors' computational methods: The number of nucleated cells in each sample was estimated from the amplification of reference gene primers within the assay. Sequence reads were collapsed and filtered to measure the absolute abundance of every unique TCRbeta CDR3 rearrangement. For each sample, productive Simpson clonality was calculated by taking the square root of Simpson's diversity index across productive rearrangements. TCRdb stores this immuneACCESS table with in-frame sequences only. Part of the clones is absent; in the studies checked, under half of the shortfall reflects unresolved V genes, and no reason is known for the rest. D and trimming come from the DNA, and the V and J calls and clone size come from that table. For this sample there are about 210,000 clones; around 81% appear just once. The ten top clones hold around 9.3% of the sample.

Enrolling through a virtual design, the prospective study's participants ranged in age from about 18 to 89 years and lived across more than 20 United States geographic areas. In the prospective study, cohorts were assigned on the basis of participant-reported clinical history obtained from a screening survey and a study questionnaire. In the prospective study, whole blood, serum and a nasopharyngeal or oropharyngeal swab were collected from each participant by mobile phlebotomists. Additional blood draws and questionnaires over an approximately two-month period could optionally be provided by prospective study participants. Blood samples from the prospective study were shipped frozen or at room temperature prior to DNA extraction.

The sequenced material came from PBMCs or T cells enriched from blood (not recorded which). The chain links TRBV19 with TRBJ1-4; the D gene lacks a confident call. This receptor was taken from a woman aged 45-59 years with acute COVID-19. The DNA sequence is TGTGCCAGTTCGGGGGAAAAACTGTTTTTT. It translates to CASSGEKLFF.